The next 16 T cell receptor beta chains were all read from a single sample in a study of human T cells and chemical hapten exposure. Time point specified: patch test 1, 2 weeks after DPC sensitization. Treatment specified: therapeutic diphenylcyclopropenone sensitization with weekly scalp DPC. TCRdb re-derived calls from the RACE reads in MiXCR, one entry per CDR3 protein. The sample lists some 87,000 distinct CDR3 sequences, about a tenth occurring once. Sample: whole blood, taken in connection with sensitization to the hapten diphenylcyclopropenone (DPC). These receptors originate from a woman aged 45-60 years with alopecia areata. Some clones in this sample may be carry-over from other donors' samples.

V is TRBV7-6 and J is TRBJ1-2; no clear D gene. The CDR3 runs to 16 residues. Germline V gives CDR1 SGHVS, CDR2 FNYEAQ. V dropped 2 bases and J dropped 0 bases, with 13 bases sitting between them. CDR3 in amino acids: CASSLTATETNYGYTF. The CDR3 DNA reads as TGTGCCAGCAGCTTAACAGCAACAGAAACTAACTATGGCTACACCTTC.

V and J are TRBV6-1 and TRBJ2-7, with D unclear. V dropped 4 bases and J dropped 2 bases, with 6 bases sitting between them. The length of the CDR3 is 12 residues. Germline CDR1 MNHNS, CDR2 SASEGT. The CDR3 spells CASSAPPYEQYF. CDR3 DNA: TGTGCCAGCAGTGCCCCGCCCTACGAGCAGTACTTC.

The chain combines TRBV5-4 with TRBJ2-5, with D perhaps TRBD2 (6 bases). Germline assignment: CDR1 SGHNT and CDR2 YYREEE (reference sequence). The CDR3 consists of 15 residues. V gave up 1 base and J gave up 4 bases, with 14 bases separating them. The CDR3 reads CASSLRRDFRETQYF. CDR3 nucleotide sequence: TGTGCCAGCAGCTTGCGACGGGACTTTCGAGAGACCCAGTACTTC.

The rearrangement uses TRBV5-6 and TRBJ1-5; no reliable D call. The V end lost 1 base, the J end lost 4 bases, and 12 bases lay between the germline ends. Germline V gene lookup returns CDR1 SGHDT and CDR2 YYEEEE. The length of the CDR3 is 15 residues. The CDR3 loop is CASSLYQTPNQPQHF. For the CDR3, the DNA is TGTGCCAGCAGCTTGTACCAGACCCCTAATCAGCCCCAGCATTTT.

In its sample, this clonotype was seen a few times. The rearrangement joins TRBV12-3 or TRBV12-4 to TRBJ2-7, with 8 bases lining up with TRBD1. This CDR3 has 13 residues. J lost 7 bases, V lost 3 bases, and 5 bases had no gene match. Here the CDR3 reads CASSLTGVNEQYF. As DNA, the CDR3 is TGTGCCAGCAGTTTGACAGGGGTTAATGAGCAGTACTTC.

This clonotype was found many times. The rearrangement uses TRBV2 and TRBJ1-6; D remains ambiguous. This CDR3 region has 11 residues. Germline CDR1 reads SNHLY; CDR2 reads FYNNEI. Trimming pared 5 bases from V and 4 bases from J, leaving 0 bases between. Written as DNA, the CDR3 is TGTGCCAGCAGTTATAATTCACCCCTCCACTTT. Its protein is CASSYNSPLHF.

This clonotype was observed a few times. V usage is TRBV28 and J usage is TRBJ2-7; 8 positions agree with TRBD1. This CDR3 region has 17 residues. V was clipped by 3 bases and J by 2 bases; unmatched bases: 12. Germline loops: CDR1 MDHEN, CDR2 SYDVKM. In DNA form, the CDR3 reads TGTGCCAGCAGTTTTTATACAGGGGGGTCCGGGACCTACGAGCAGTACTTC. This sequence encodes CASSFYTGGSGTYEQYF.

This clonotype occurred many times. This chain connects TRBV20-1 to TRBJ2-7; TRBD2 aligns across 14 bases. The germline CDR1 and CDR2 sequences are DFQATT and SNEGSKA (reference sequence). The CDR3 contains 17 residues. Trimming at V came to 7 bases and at J to 3 bases, leaving 14 bases not matched to a gene. Written as DNA, the CDR3 is TGCAGTGTTGGCAGTTCCGGGACTAGCGGGAGCAACTACGAGCAGTACTTC. Its protein product is CSVGSSGTSGSNYEQYF.

The chain joins TRBV12-3 or TRBV12-4 to TRBJ1-5; possible D gene TRBD1, 5 bases. This CDR3 has 14 amino acids. V was cut by 2 bases and J by 4 bases, with 9 bases left in between. CDR3 protein: CASSLTAGNQPQHF. CDR3 sequence (DNA): TGTGCCAGCAGTTTAACGGCAGGGAATCAGCCCCAGCATTTT.

This clonotype was recorded a few times. V is TRBV12-3 or TRBV12-4 and J is TRBJ2-2, with a possible D match to TRBD2 (6 bases). Trimming removed 5 bases at V and 1 base at J, with 8 bases between. This CDR3 comprises 14 residues. CDR3 amino acids: CASSTGGNTGELFF. The CDR3 region has the DNA TGTGCCAGCAGTACCGGGGGGAACACCGGGGAGCTGTTTTTT.

This clonotype was observed a few times. The chain is built from TRBV20-1 and TRBJ1-6; D gene uncertain. In germline, CDR1 is DFQATT, CDR2 SNEGSKA (reference sequence). The V end was cut by 5 bases, the J end by 6 bases, with 8 bases between. This CDR3 comprises 12 residues. The CDR3 spells CSAGLGNSPLHF. As DNA, the CDR3 is TGCAGTGCTGGATTGGGTAATTCACCCCTCCACTTT.

The chain is built from TRBV2 and TRBJ1-5, with TRBD1 as a possible D gene (6 bases). V was cut by 5 bases and J by 4 bases, with 9 bases left in between. CDR3 length equals 13 residues. CDR1 and CDR2 from the germline V gene are SNHLY and FYNNEI. In DNA, the CDR3 is TGTGCCAGCAGTACAGGGCGGAATCAGCCCCAGCATTTT. Its translation is CASSTGRNQPQHF.

This clonotype was counted only a few times. The chain carries TRBV19 and TRBJ1-5; D gene uncertain. Looked up from germline, CDR1 is LNHDA and CDR2 is SQIVND (reference sequence). The CDR3 sequence is 12 residues long. The ends were cut back, 3 bases at V and 2 bases at J, with 2 bases in the middle. The CDR3 coding sequence is TGTGCCAGTAGTATGGGCAATCAGCCCCAGCATTTT. It yields the protein CASSMGNQPQHF.

This clonotype was seen a few times. The chain is built from TRBV19 and TRBJ1-5; D unclear. V was shortened by 7 bases and J by 2 bases, with 12 bases between the two germline ends. Germline V gene sequence: CDR1 LNHDA, CDR2 SQIVND (reference sequence). This CDR3 is 14 amino acids long. Here the CDR3 reads CASTTGGGNQPQHF. CDR3 nucleotide sequence: TGTGCCAGTACCACGGGCGGCGGCAATCAGCCCCAGCATTTT.

As DNA, the CDR3 is TGTGCCAGCAGCTTAGATAGGCTAGCGGGTCGCACAGATACGCAGTATTTT. As protein: CASSLDRLAGRTDTQYF. The chain recombines TRBV7-2 with TRBJ2-3, with TRBD2 matching over 8 bases. Germline V lookup: CDR1 SGHTA, CDR2 FQGNSA. The ends lost 1 base at V and 1 base at J; junction bases unmatched: 7. The CDR3 has 17 amino acids. The full variable domain, with the rest looked up from reference TRBV7-2 and TRBJ2-3, is GAGVSQSPSNKVTEKGKDVELRCDPISGHTALYWYRQSLGQGLEFLIYFQGNSAPDKSGLPSDRFSAERTGGSVSTLTIQRTQQEDSAVYLCASSLDRLAGRTDTQYFGPGTRLTVL.

The table lists this clonotype with a few counts. The CDR3: CASRSSGRSHEQYF. In nucleotides, the CDR3 is TGTGCCAGCAGATCTAGCGGGAGATCTCACGAGCAGTACTTC. This chain uses TRBV6-5 with TRBJ2-7; 10 bases map to TRBD2. CDR1 and CDR2 from the germline V gene are MNHEY and SVGAGI. V dropped 6 bases and J dropped 5; count of bases not matched to a gene: 7. The CDR3 sequence is 14 residues long.